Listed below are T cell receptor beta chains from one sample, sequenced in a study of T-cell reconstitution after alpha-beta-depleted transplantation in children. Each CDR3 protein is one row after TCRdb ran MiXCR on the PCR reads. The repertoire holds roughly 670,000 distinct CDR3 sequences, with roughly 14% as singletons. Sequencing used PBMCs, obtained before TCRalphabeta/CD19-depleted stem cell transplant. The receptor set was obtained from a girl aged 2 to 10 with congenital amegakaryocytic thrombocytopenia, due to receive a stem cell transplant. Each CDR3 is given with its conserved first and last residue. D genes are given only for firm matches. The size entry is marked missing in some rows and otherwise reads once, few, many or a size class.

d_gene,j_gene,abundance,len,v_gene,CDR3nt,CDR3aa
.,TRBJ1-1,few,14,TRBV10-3,TGTGCCATCAGTTTGGGGAATTTGAACACTGAAGCTTTCTTT,CAISLGNLNTEAFF
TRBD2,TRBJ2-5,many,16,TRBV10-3,TGTGCCATCAGCACCGGGACTAGCGGGCTCCAAGAGACCCAGTACTTC,CAISTGTSGLQETQYF
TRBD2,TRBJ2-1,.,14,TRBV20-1,TGCAGTGCTCCTACTAGCGGACTCTACAATGAGCAGTTCTTC,CSAPTSGLYNEQFF
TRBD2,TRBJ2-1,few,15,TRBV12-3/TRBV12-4,TGTGCCAGCAGCCTCCAGCGGGACCTCTACAATGAGCAGTTCTTC,CASSLQRDLYNEQFF
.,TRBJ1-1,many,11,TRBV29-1,TGCAGCGTTGATTCGGGGACTGAAGCTTTCTTT,CSVDSGTEAFF
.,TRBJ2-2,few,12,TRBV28,TGTGCCAGCAACTCCCCCGGCGGGGAGCTGTTTTTT,CASNSPGGELFF
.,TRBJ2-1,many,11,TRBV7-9,TGTGCCAGCAGCCCCAGCAGTGAGCAGTTCTTC,CASSPSSEQFF
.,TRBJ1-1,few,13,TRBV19,TGTGCCAGTACCCTCCTTACGAACACTGAAGCTTTCTTT,CASTLLTNTEAFF
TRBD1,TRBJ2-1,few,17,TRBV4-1,TGCGCCAGCAGCCAAGAGGGACAGGGAGCATACTCCAATGAGCAGTTCTTC,CASSQEGQGAYSNEQFF
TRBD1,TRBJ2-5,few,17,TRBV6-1,TGTGCCAGCTCTGACGGACAGGAAGGGTCCCGGGCGGAGACCCAGTACTTC,CASSDGQEGSRAETQYF
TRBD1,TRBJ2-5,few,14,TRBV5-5,TGTGCCAGCAGCTTGTGGACAGGGGCAGAGACCCAGTACTTC,CASSLWTGAETQYF
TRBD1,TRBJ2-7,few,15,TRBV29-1,TGCAGCGTTGAAGGGCCCGGGACAGGGGGTTACGAGCAGTACTTC,CSVEGPGTGGYEQYF
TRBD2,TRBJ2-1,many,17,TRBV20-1,TGCAGTGCTAGAGATCACTTACGGGAGGGCTATAACAATGAGCAGTTCTTC,CSARDHLREGYNNEQFF
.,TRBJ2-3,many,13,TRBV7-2,TGTGCCAGCAGCTTAGTTCCGCCTAATACGCAGTATTTT,CASSLVPPNTQYF
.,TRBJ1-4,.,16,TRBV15,TGTGCCACCAGCAGAGTAAGAGGCAGAAGTAATGAAAAACTGTTTTTT,CATSRVRGRSNEKLFF
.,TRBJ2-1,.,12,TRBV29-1,TGCAGCGTTGCAGACGGGGACAATGAGCAGTTCTTC,CSVADGDNEQFF
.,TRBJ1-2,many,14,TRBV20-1,TGCAGTGCTCCCGGATGGTCTTCCGAAGATGGCTACACCTTC,CSAPGWSSEDGYTF
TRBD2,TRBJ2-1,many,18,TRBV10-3,TGTGCCATCAGTGAGTCGAGACCGGGAGGGCCGCTTCCCAATGAGCAGTTCTTC,CAISESRPGGPLPNEQFF
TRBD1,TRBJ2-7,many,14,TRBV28,TGTGCCAGCAGAAGACAGGGGGCATCCCACGAGCAGTACTTC,CASRRQGASHEQYF
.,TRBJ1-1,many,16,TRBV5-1,TGCGCCAGCAGCTTTAAAGGGACGGGTACATTCACTGAAGCTTTCTTT,CASSFKGTGTFTEAFF
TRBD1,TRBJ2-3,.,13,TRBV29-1,TGCAGCCTGCCTGGACAGGGGGCTGATACGCAGTATTTT,CSLPGQGADTQYF
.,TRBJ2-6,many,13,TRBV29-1,TGCAGCGTTCAAGCCTCTGGGGCCAACGTCCTGACTTTC,CSVQASGANVLTF
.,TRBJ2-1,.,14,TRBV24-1,TGTGCCACCAGTTATGGTCTAGATTTCAATGAGCAGTTCTTC,CATSYGLDFNEQFF
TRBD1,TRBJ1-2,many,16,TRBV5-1,TGCGCCAGCAGCCCAAGTACGACAGGGGAAGGCTATGGCTACACCTTC,CASSPSTTGEGYGYTF
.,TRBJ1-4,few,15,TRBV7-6,TGTGCCAGCAGCTTCAGGACAGCAACTAATGAAAAACTGTTTTTT,CASSFRTATNEKLFF
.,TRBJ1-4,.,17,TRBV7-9,TGTGCCAGCAGCTTAGTCGTCTACCGACCAACTAATGAAAAACTGTTTTTT,CASSLVVYRPTNEKLFF
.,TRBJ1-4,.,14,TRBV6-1,TGTGCCAGCCGACCTCAAAACCGGGATGAAAAACTGTTTTTT,CASRPQNRDEKLFF
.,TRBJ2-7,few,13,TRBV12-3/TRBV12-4,TGTGCCAGCAGTTTAGAGGCCTCCTACGAGCAGTACTTC,CASSLEASYEQYF
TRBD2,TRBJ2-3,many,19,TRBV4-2,TGTGCCAGCAGCCAACTAGAGACGTCTAGCGGGAGTATTGAAGATACGCAGTATTTT,CASSQLETSSGSIEDTQYF
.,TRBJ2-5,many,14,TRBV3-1,TGTGCCAGCAGCCAAGGTCACAGCCAAGAGACCCAGTACTTC,CASSQGHSQETQYF